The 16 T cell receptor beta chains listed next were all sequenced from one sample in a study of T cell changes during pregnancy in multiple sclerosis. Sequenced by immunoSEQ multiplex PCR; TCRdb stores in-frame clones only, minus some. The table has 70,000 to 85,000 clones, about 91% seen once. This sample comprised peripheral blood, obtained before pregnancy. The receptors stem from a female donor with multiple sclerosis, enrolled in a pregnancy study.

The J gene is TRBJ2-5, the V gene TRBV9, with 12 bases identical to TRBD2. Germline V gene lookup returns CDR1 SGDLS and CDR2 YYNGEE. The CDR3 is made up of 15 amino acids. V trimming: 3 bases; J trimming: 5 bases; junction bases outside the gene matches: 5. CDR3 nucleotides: TGTGCCAGCAGCGCTAGCGGGGGGGCCAGGGAGACCCAGTACTTC. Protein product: CASSASGGARETQYF.

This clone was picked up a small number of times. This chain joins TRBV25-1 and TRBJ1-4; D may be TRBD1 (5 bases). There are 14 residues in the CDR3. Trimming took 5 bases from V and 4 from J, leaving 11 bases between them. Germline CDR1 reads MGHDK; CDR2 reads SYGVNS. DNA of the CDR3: TGTGCCAGCAGTCCCCGGGGGGGTAATGAAAAACTGTTTTTT. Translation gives CASSPRGGNEKLFF.

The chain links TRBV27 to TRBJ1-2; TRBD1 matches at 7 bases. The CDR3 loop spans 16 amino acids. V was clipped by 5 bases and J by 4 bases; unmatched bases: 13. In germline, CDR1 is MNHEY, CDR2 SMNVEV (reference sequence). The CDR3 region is CASSPPDRLGSYGYTF. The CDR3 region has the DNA TGTGCCAGCAGTCCCCCGGACAGGTTGGGGAGCTATGGCTACACCTTC.

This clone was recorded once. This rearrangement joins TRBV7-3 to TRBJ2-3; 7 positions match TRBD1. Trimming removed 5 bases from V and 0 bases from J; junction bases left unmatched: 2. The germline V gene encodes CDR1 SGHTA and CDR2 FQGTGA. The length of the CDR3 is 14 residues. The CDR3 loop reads CASSIQGSTDTQYF. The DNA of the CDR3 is TGTGCCAGCAGCATACAGGGGAGCACAGATACGCAGTATTTT.

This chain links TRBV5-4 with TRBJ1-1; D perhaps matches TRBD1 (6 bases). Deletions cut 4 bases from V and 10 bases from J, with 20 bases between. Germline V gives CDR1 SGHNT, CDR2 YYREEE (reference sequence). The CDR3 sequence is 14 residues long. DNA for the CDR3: TGTGCCAGCAGCCCCACTCTTGGGGGCCAGTTAGCTTTCTTT. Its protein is CASSPTLGGQLAFF.

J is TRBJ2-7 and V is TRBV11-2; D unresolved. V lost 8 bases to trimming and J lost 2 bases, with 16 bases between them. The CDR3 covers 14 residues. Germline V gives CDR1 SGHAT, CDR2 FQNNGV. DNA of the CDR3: TGTGCCAGCTCGTACGCCCAGATTGCCTACGAGCAGTACTTC. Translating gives CASSYAQIAYEQYF.

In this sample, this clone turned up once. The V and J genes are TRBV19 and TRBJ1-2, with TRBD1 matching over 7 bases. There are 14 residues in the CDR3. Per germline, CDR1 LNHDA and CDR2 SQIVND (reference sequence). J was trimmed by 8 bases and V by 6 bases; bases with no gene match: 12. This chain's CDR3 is CASRWTGPLGGYTF. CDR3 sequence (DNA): TGTGCCAGTAGATGGACAGGACCCCTGGGGGGCTACACCTTC.

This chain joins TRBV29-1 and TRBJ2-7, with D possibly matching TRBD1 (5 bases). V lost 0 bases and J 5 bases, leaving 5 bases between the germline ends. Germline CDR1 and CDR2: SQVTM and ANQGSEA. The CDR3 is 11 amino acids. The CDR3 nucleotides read TGCAGCGTTGAAGAAGGGGACGAGCAGTACTTC. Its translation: CSVEEGDEQYF.

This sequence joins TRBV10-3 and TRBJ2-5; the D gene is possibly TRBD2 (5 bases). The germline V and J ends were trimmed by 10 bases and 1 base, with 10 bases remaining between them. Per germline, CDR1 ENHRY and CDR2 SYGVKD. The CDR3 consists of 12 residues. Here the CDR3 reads CATARGQETQYF. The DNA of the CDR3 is TGTGCCACCGCCCGGGGCCAAGAGACCCAGTACTTC.

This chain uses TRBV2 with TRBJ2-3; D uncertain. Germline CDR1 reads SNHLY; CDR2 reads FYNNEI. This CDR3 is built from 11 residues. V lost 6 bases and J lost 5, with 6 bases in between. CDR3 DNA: TGTGCCAGCAGCCCACTAGATACGCAGTATTTT. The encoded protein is CASSPLDTQYF.

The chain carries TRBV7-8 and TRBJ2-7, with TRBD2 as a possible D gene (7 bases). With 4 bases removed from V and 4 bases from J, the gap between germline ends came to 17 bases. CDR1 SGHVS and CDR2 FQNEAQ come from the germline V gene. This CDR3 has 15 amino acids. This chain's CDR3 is CASSSGRGGVYEQYF. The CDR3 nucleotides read TGTGCCAGCAGCTCGGGCAGGGGAGGGGTTTACGAGCAGTACTTC.

The DNA for the CDR3 is TGTGCCAGCAGTGACGGAGAGCGGGGGGTCAATGAGCAGTTCTTC. Encoded protein: CASSDGERGVNEQFF. This sequence joins TRBV6-4 and TRBJ2-1; the match to TRBD2 covers 9 bases. The germline V gene encodes CDR1 MRHNA and CDR2 SNTAGT. The V and J ends lost 2 bases and 6 bases, in that order; junction bases with no gene match: 5. This CDR3 spans 15 amino acids.

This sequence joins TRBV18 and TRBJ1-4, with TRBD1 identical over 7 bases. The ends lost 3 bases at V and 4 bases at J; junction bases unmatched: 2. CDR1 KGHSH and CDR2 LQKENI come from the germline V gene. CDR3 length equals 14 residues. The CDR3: CASSPGTVNEKLFF. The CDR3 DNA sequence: TGTGCCAGCTCACCCGGGACAGTTAATGAAAAACTGTTTTTT.

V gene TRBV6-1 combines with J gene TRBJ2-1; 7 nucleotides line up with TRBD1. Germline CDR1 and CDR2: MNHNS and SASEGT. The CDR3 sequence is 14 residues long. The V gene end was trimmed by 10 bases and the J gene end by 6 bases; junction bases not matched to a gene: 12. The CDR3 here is CANSETGVGNEQFF. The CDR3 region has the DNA TGTGCCAACTCAGAAACAGGGGTCGGCAATGAGCAGTTCTTC.

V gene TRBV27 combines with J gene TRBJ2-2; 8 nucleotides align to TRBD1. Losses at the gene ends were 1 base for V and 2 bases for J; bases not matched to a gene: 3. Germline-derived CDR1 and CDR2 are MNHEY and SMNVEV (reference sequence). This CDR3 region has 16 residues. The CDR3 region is CASSLWQGANTGELFF. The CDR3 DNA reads TGTGCCAGCAGTTTATGGCAGGGGGCTAACACCGGGGAGCTGTTTTTT.

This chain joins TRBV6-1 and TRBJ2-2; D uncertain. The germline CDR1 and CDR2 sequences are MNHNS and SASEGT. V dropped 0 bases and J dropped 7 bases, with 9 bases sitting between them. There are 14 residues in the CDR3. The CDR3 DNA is TGTGCCAGCAGTGAAGCGTGGCTGGTCGGGGAGCTGTTTTTT. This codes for CASSEAWLVGELFF.